This entry lists 16 T cell receptor beta chains sequenced from one sample in a study of cytomegalovirus exposure and HLA in healthy donors. The PCR employed 60 Vbeta primers together with 13 Jbeta primers. Assay: immunoSEQ multiplex PCR; the TCRdb copy retains only in-frame clones and omits some. This table has 100,000 to 150,000 clones, around 70% appearing once. Sequencing was performed on PBMCs. These receptors were taken from a man between 35 and 55 years old in good health and CMV-seropositive.

This chain uses TRBV30 with TRBJ2-2, with D unclear. Trimming shortened V by 3 bases and J by 0 bases, and 8 bases separated the two germline ends. The CDR3 runs to 14 residues. Germline V gene data show CDR1 as GTSNPN and CDR2 as SVGIG (reference sequence). This CDR3 reads CAWRTVANTGELFF. Here the CDR3 DNA reads TGTGCCTGGAGAACAGTGGCGAACACCGGGGAGCTGTTTTTT.

CDR3: CASSPWTGSYEQYF. The DNA of the CDR3 is TGTGCCAGCAGTCCTTGGACAGGCTCCTACGAGCAGTACTTC. The chain uses TRBV6-5 and TRBJ2-7, with TRBD1 identical over 7 bases. J was trimmed by 0 bases and V by 5 bases; bases with no gene match: 4. The V gene's germline CDR1 is MNHEY and CDR2 SVGAGI. The CDR3 runs to 14 residues.

This chain joins TRBV7-2 and TRBJ1-1, with 8 bases fitting TRBD1. Trimming at V came to 7 bases and at J to 2 bases, leaving 6 bases not matched to a gene. There are 14 residues in the CDR3. CDR1 and CDR2 from the germline V gene are SGHTA and FQGNSA. The CDR3 sequence: CASMSGGGNTEAFF. The CDR3 DNA follows: TGTGCCAGCATGTCAGGGGGCGGAAACACTGAAGCTTTCTTT.

The rearrangement links TRBV5-6 to TRBJ2-1; the D gene is possibly TRBD2 (6 bases). The CDR3 contains 15 residues. Trimming left V 2 bases short and J 2 bases short, with 11 bases between. In germline, CDR1 is SGHDT, CDR2 YYEEEE. The CDR3 region is CASSLDGGTYNEQFF. CDR3 sequence (DNA): TGTGCCAGCAGCTTAGACGGGGGAACCTACAATGAGCAGTTCTTC.

V and J are TRBV30 and TRBJ1-1; D possibly corresponds to TRBD1 (6 bases). Germline V gene sequence: CDR1 GTSNPN, CDR2 SVGIG (reference sequence). V lost 3 bases and J 0 bases, leaving 11 bases between the germline ends. The CDR3 has 14 amino acids. The CDR3 DNA follows: TGTGCCTGGAGGACAGGACCGATGAACACTGAAGCTTTCTTT. Translating gives CAWRTGPMNTEAFF.

The table lists this clone with a few counts. This chain joins TRBV6-1 and TRBJ2-7; 10 positions agree with TRBD2. Per germline, CDR1 MNHNS and CDR2 SASEGT. V was clipped by 1 base and J by 2 bases; unmatched bases: 5. This CDR3 comprises 16 residues. In nucleotides, the CDR3 is TGTGCCAGCAGTGAAGGGCTAGCGGGGGCCGCCTACGAGCAGTACTTC. Its translation is CASSEGLAGAAYEQYF.

The genes are TRBV20-1 and TRBJ2-7; a possible D gene is TRBD1 (5 bases). The V and J ends lost 3 bases and 4 bases respectively, with 7 bases between them. In germline, CDR1 is DFQATT, CDR2 SNEGSKA (reference sequence). The CDR3 has 11 amino acids. The CDR3 loop reads CSARQGYEQYF. CDR3 sequence (DNA): TGCAGTGCTAGGCAGGGTTACGAGCAGTACTTC.

CDR3 bases: TGTGCCAGCAGCTTAATTCCCTTAATGGGGGAGCGGGGAGATAATGAGCAGTTCTTC. Its translation: CASSLIPLMGERGDNEQFF. The chain combines TRBV11-2 with TRBJ2-1; TRBD2 aligns across 7 bases. V shed 2 bases and J 7 bases; nucleotides not matched to a gene: 20. The germline V gene encodes CDR1 SGHAT and CDR2 FQNNGV. This CDR3 spans 19 amino acids.

The genes are TRBV21-1 and TRBJ1-1; TRBD1 is the table's D call, not checked against the DNA. TRBV21-1 counts as a pseudogene. This CDR3 comprises 15 residues. CDR3 in amino acids: CASSKPTGANTEAFF. CDR3 nucleotides: TGTGCCAGCAGCAAGCCGACAGGAGCGAACACTGAAGCTTTCTTT.

The genes are TRBV7-8 and TRBJ1-1; 9 bases fit TRBD1. Germline V gene data show CDR1 as SGHVS and CDR2 as FQNEAQ. V shed 5 bases and J 4 bases; nucleotides not matched to a gene: 8. The CDR3 totals 15 residues. The CDR3 protein is CASSPMTGGITEAFF. The CDR3 nucleotides read TGTGCCAGCAGCCCAATGACAGGGGGAATCACTGAAGCTTTCTTT.

The V call is TRBV27, the J call TRBJ2-6, with D tentatively TRBD1 (5 bases). Germline CDR1 and CDR2: MNHEY and SMNVEV (reference sequence). V lost 4 bases, J lost 0 bases, and 10 bases lay in between. The CDR3 is 16 residues long. CDR3 DNA: TGTGCCAGCAGTTCAACAGGTCCCTCTGGGGCCAACGTCCTGACTTTC. Its translation is CASSSTGPSGANVLTF. Combining the CDR3 with reference TRBV27 and TRBJ2-6 gives the whole variable domain EAQVTQNPRYLITVTGKKLTVTCSQNMNHEYMSWYRQDPGLGLRQIYYSMNVEVTDKGDVPEGYKVSRKEKRNFPLILESPSPNQTSLYFCASSSTGPSGANVLTFGAGSRLTVL.

V is TRBV28 and J is TRBJ2-5, with TRBD2 identical over 13 bases. The CDR3 spans 15 residues. Trimming at V came to 7 bases and at J to 2 bases, leaving 4 bases not matched to a gene. CDR1 is MDHEN and CDR2 is SYDVKM in the germline V gene. The CDR3 region has the DNA TGTGCCAGCACCCTACTAGCGGGAGGGCAAGAGACCCAGTACTTC. This translates into CASTLLAGGQETQYF.

This sequence joins TRBV21-1 and TRBJ2-7; the D call in the table, TRBD1, was not verified against the DNA. TRBV21-1 is a listed pseudogene. CDR3 length: 11 amino acids. DNA for the CDR3: TGTGCCAGCATCGACAGGAGGGAGCAGTACTTC. Translated, it gives CASIDRREQYF.

V is TRBV19 and J is TRBJ2-5, with D tentatively TRBD1 (6 bases). The CDR3 has 11 residues. Germline lookup yields CDR1 LNHDA and CDR2 SQIVND (reference sequence). Trimming took 6 bases from V and 5 from J, leaving 7 bases between them. CDR3 in amino acids: CASRQGETQYF. CDR3 nucleotides: TGTGCCAGTAGGCAGGGGGAGACCCAGTACTTC.

The chain uses TRBV25-1 and TRBJ1-1; TRBD1 agrees at 9 bases. The V gene's germline CDR1 is MGHDK and CDR2 SYGVNS. This CDR3 comprises 14 residues. The trim removed 4 bases at V and 5 bases at J, leaving 5 bases unmatched. The CDR3 sequence is CASSAGQGRTEAFF. The CDR3 nucleotides read TGTGCCAGCAGTGCAGGACAGGGGCGGACTGAAGCTTTCTTT.

The chain employs TRBV4-3 and TRBJ2-1; 9 bases align to TRBD2. V trimming: 3 bases; J trimming: 1 base; junction bases outside the gene matches: 13. Looked up from germline, CDR1 is LGHNA and CDR2 is YSLEER. This CDR3 has 19 residues. Here the CDR3 DNA reads TGCGCCAGCAGCCAGGATAGGGACAGCGGGAGGTATTCCTACAATGAGCAGTTCTTC. The encoded protein is CASSQDRDSGRYSYNEQFF.